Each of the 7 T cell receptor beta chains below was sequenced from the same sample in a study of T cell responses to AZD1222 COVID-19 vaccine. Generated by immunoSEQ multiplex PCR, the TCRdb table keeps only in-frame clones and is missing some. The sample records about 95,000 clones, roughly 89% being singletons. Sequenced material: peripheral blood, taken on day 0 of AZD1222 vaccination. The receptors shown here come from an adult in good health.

The CDR3 is CASSPGHPPTSVTGELFF. CDR3 sequence (DNA): TGTGCCAGCAGCCCGGGACATCCGCCGACTAGCGTCACCGGGGAGCTGTTTTTT. The rearrangement joins TRBV3-1 (or the pseudogene TRBV3-2) to TRBJ2-2; 8 nucleotides agree with TRBD2. CDR1 and CDR2 from the germline V gene are LGHDT and YNNKEL (reference sequence). The CDR3 has 18 amino acids. Losses at the gene ends were 4 bases for V and 4 bases for J; bases not matched to a gene: 14.

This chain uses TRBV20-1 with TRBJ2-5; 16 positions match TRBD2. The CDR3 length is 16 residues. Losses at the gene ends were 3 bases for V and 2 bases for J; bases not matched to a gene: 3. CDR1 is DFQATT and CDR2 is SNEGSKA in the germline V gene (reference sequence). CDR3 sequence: CSASRGLAGGQETQYF. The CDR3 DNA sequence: TGCAGTGCTAGTCGGGGACTAGCGGGGGGGCAAGAGACCCAGTACTTC.

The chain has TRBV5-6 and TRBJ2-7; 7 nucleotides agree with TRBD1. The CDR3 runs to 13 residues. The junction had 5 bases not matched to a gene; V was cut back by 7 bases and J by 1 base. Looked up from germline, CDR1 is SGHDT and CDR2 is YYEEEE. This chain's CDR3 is CASHDRASYEQYF. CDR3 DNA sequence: TGTGCCAGCCACGACAGGGCTTCCTACGAGCAGTACTTC. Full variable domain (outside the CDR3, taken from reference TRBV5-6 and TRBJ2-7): DAGVTQSPTHLIKTRGQQVTLRCSPKSGHDTVSWYQQALGQGPQFIFQYYEEEERQRGNFPDRFSGHQFPNYSSELNVNALLLGDSALYLCASHDRASYEQYFGPGTRLTVT.

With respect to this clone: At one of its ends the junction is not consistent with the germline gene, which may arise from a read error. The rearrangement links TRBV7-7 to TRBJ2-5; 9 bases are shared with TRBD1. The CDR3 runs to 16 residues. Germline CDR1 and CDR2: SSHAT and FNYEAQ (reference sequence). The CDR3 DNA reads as TGTGCTAGCAGCTTAGCGCGCGGACAGGGGCAAGAGACCCAGTACTTC. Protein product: CASSLARGQGQETQYF.

The CDR3 sequence: CSAIPPTETQYF. The CDR3, as DNA: TGCAGCGCCATACCTCCAACAGAGACCCAGTACTTC. This sequence joins TRBV29-1 and TRBJ2-5; no firm D call. Trimming removed 7 bases from V and 4 bases from J, with 13 bases in between. The germline gives CDR1 SQVTM, CDR2 ANQGSEA. The CDR3 consists of 12 residues.

CDR3 amino acids: CASSFGTGNQPQHF. The DNA of the CDR3 is TGTGCCAGCAGTTTCGGAACGGGGAACCAGCCCCAGCATTTT. V and J are TRBV27 and TRBJ1-5; unclear D gene. Trimming took 3 bases from V and 7 from J, leaving 13 bases between them. Germline V lookup: CDR1 MNHEY, CDR2 SMNVEV (reference sequence). CDR3 length: 14 amino acids.

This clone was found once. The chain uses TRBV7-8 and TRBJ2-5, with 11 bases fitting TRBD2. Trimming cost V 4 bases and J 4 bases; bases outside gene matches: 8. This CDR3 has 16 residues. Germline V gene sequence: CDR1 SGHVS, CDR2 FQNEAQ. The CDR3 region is CASSSSLAGGIETQYF. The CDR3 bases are TGTGCCAGCAGCTCATCTCTAGCGGGGGGAATAGAGACCCAGTACTTC.